Below are 16 T cell receptor beta chains sequenced from a single sample in a study of T cell responses to AZD1222 COVID-19 vaccine. Assay: immunoSEQ multiplex PCR; the TCRdb copy retains only in-frame clones and omits some. The data show 200,000 to 250,000 clones, about 94% seen once. This sample comprised peripheral blood, obtained 28 days after the second dose of the MenACWY control vaccine. The receptors here all came from an adult who received the MenACWY meningococcal vaccine as a control.

The chain recombines TRBV19 with TRBJ1-4; weak D call: TRBD1 (6 bases). Trimming took off 2 bases at V and 8 bases at J, with 9 bases between the two ends. This CDR3 comprises 13 residues. CDR1 and CDR2 from the germline V gene are LNHDA and SQIVND (reference sequence). CDR3 DNA: TGTGCCAGTAGTATACGGGACAACGAAAAACTGTTTTTT. Its translation: CASSIRDNEKLFF. Variable domain in full (rest from reference TRBV19 and TRBJ1-4): DGGITQSPKYLFRKEGQNVTLSCEQNLNHDAMYWYRQDPGQGLRLIYYSQIVNDFQKGDIAEGYSVSREKKESFPLTVTSAQKNPTAFYLCASSIRDNEKLFFGSGTQLSVL.

J is TRBJ1-2 and V is TRBV25-1; D remains ambiguous. Trimming cost V 5 bases and J 4 bases, with 8 bases left between them. Germline lookup yields CDR1 MGHDK and CDR2 SYGVNS. The CDR3 has 12 residues. The CDR3 nucleotides read TGTGCCAGCAGTAATGATCTCTATGGCTACACCTTC. This encodes CASSNDLYGYTF.

The chain uses TRBV7-9 and TRBJ1-1; maybe TRBD1 (5 bases). The CDR3 is 14 residues long. With 4 bases removed from V and 1 base from J, the gap between germline ends came to 10 bases. Germline loops: CDR1 SEHNR, CDR2 FQNEAQ (reference sequence). The DNA of the CDR3 is TGTGCCAGCAGCTGGGGGTCGGGGAACACTGAAGCTTTCTTT. As protein: CASSWGSGNTEAFF.

The chain combines TRBV10-3 with TRBJ2-1; 16 bases line up with TRBD2. Germline assignment: CDR1 ENHRY and CDR2 SYGVKD. The CDR3 runs 19 residues. Losses at the gene ends were 5 bases for V and 0 bases for J; bases not matched to a gene: 7. This chain's CDR3 is CAISHPGLAGGSSYNEQFF. Here the CDR3 DNA reads TGTGCCATCAGTCACCCGGGACTAGCGGGGGGGAGCTCCTACAATGAGCAGTTCTTC.

This chain's CDR3 is CASSPTGLAGGPTDTQYF. CDR3 DNA: TGCGCCAGCAGCCCAACGGGACTAGCGGGGGGCCCGACAGATACGCAGTATTTT. The chain has TRBV10-2 and TRBJ2-3; 15 bases agree with TRBD2. The J segment lost 3 bases and the V segment lost 6 bases, leaving 10 bases of the junction unmatched. Germline assignment: CDR1 WSHSY and CDR2 SAAADI. The CDR3 loop spans 18 amino acids.

The chain joins TRBV19 to TRBJ2-2; 7 bases map to TRBD1. CDR1 is LNHDA and CDR2 is SQIVND in the germline V gene (reference sequence). The ends lost 3 bases at V and 4 bases at J; junction bases unmatched: 5. The CDR3 runs to 15 residues. For the CDR3, the DNA is TGTGCCAGTAGTATCGACAGGGAGAGCACCGGGGAGCTGTTTTTT. This sequence encodes CASSIDRESTGELFF.

The chain uses TRBV6-2 or TRBV6-3 and TRBJ2-7; the match to TRBD1 covers 11 bases. J was trimmed by 2 bases and V by 4 bases; bases with no gene match: 1. The length of the CDR3 is 14 residues. Germline loops: CDR1 MNHEY, CDR2 SVGEGT. CDR3 sequence reads: CASSWDRGAYEQYF. CDR3 in DNA: TGTGCCAGCAGTTGGGACAGGGGGGCCTACGAGCAGTACTTC.

The chain employs TRBV6-5 and TRBJ2-5; D gene uncertain. The V end lost 2 bases, the J end lost 5 bases, and 12 bases lay between the germline ends. The CDR3 has 14 amino acids. Per the germline V gene, CDR1 is MNHEY and CDR2 is SVGAGI. CDR3 loop: CASSYRQPGETQYF. CDR3 coding DNA: TGTGCCAGCAGTTACCGCCAGCCGGGCGAGACCCAGTACTTC.

The chain recombines TRBV6-5 with TRBJ1-4; TRBD1 matches 8 bases. Germline-derived CDR1 and CDR2 are MNHEY and SVGAGI. V shed 5 bases, J shed 4 bases, and the junction held 6 bases outside the gene matches. CDR3 length equals 15 residues. The CDR3: CASSNTGGNNEKLFF. For the CDR3, the DNA is TGTGCCAGCAGTAACACAGGGGGGAATAATGAAAAACTGTTTTTT.

V usage is TRBV10-3 and J usage is TRBJ1-1; TRBD1 agrees at 7 bases. Germline CDR1 and CDR2: ENHRY and SYGVKD. The J segment lost 2 bases and the V segment lost 8 bases, leaving 5 bases of the junction unmatched. This CDR3 contains 13 residues. CDR3 DNA sequence: TGTGCCATCCCGGGACAGACTAACACTGAAGCTTTCTTT. It codes for CAIPGQTNTEAFF.

V is TRBV7-9 and J is TRBJ1-5; D unclear. The CDR3 has 15 amino acids. The V gene lost 3 bases and the J gene lost 4 bases, with 13 bases spanning the gap. The germline V gene has CDR1 SEHNR and CDR2 FQNEAQ (reference sequence). The CDR3 DNA sequence: TGTGCCAGCAGCTTTTCCGGGCAGTATAATCAGCCCCAGCATTTT. It yields the protein CASSFSGQYNQPQHF.

CDR3 nucleotide sequence: TGCGCCAGCAGCCAATTCGGTCTGGGACCTGAAGCTTTCTTT. Amino acids: CASSQFGLGPEAFF. The V and J genes are TRBV4-3 and TRBJ1-1; possibly TRBD1 for D (5 bases). V was cut by 2 bases and J by 6 bases, with 13 bases left in between. Germline CDR1 and CDR2: LGHNA and YSLEER. This CDR3 has 14 amino acids.

V gene TRBV29-1 combines with J gene TRBJ2-7; TRBD2 might be the D (6 bases). The CDR3 consists of 13 residues. V shed 5 bases and J shed 4 bases, with 15 bases lying between them. CDR1 SQVTM and CDR2 ANQGSEA come from the germline V gene. The CDR3 region is CSVQKMRGYEQYF. CDR3 nucleotide sequence: TGCAGCGTTCAGAAGATGCGGGGATACGAGCAGTACTTC.

The chain has TRBV7-9 and TRBJ1-4; D unclear. Germline lookup yields CDR1 SEHNR and CDR2 FQNEAQ (reference sequence). Deletions cut 5 bases from V and 7 bases from J, with 23 bases between. The CDR3 is made up of 17 amino acids. The CDR3 spells CASSPGEGLLGGEKLFF. Here the CDR3 DNA reads TGTGCCAGCAGCCCAGGTGAGGGTCTCCTCGGCGGTGAAAAACTGTTTTTT.

V is TRBV5-5 and J is TRBJ1-1; D is unresolved. V dropped 4 bases and J dropped 0 bases, with 10 bases sitting between them. Germline lookup yields CDR1 SGHKS and CDR2 YYEKEE (reference sequence). CDR3 size: 14 residues. The CDR3 reads CASSPPKMNTEAFF. The CDR3 region has the DNA TGTGCCAGCAGCCCACCCAAAATGAACACTGAAGCTTTCTTT.

V usage is TRBV2 and J usage is TRBJ2-1, with 11 bases lining up with TRBD1. CDR3 size: 15 residues. Losses at the gene ends were 6 bases for V and 3 bases for J; bases not matched to a gene: 4. Germline loops: CDR1 SNHLY, CDR2 FYNNEI. The CDR3 region is CASRTGTGGYNEQFF. The CDR3 DNA reads TGTGCCAGCAGGACCGGGACAGGGGGCTACAATGAGCAGTTCTTC.